These 17 T cell receptor beta chains share one sample of origin, sequenced in a study of cytomegalovirus exposure and HLA in healthy donors. The study ran its PCR with 60 Vbeta and 13 Jbeta primers. This table comes from immunoSEQ multiplex PCR, and its TCRdb copy is limited to in-frame clones, with some not included. Its clone listing holds about 130,000 clones. Material for sequencing was PBMCs. These receptors came from a woman aged 60-75 years in good health and CMV-seronegative.

The chain recombines TRBV9 with TRBJ2-7; 16 bases agree with TRBD2. CDR3 length: 17 residues. Trimming removed 4 bases from V and 6 bases from J; junction bases left unmatched: 10. The V gene's germline CDR1 is SGDLS and CDR2 YYNGEE. As DNA, the CDR3 is TGTGCCAGCAGCCCACCCGGGACTAGCGGGGGGGCAGGCGAGCAGTACTTC. It yields the protein CASSPPGTSGGAGEQYF.

The chain links TRBV30 to TRBJ2-1, with D perhaps TRBD2 (5 bases). The V end was cut by 4 bases, the J end by 9 bases, with 16 bases between. The CDR3 sequence is 13 residues long. Germline CDR1 GTSNPN, CDR2 SVGIG (reference sequence). The CDR3, as DNA: TGTGCCTGGAATCCGGACCTCCGGGGTGAGCAGTTCTTC. It codes for CAWNPDLRGEQFF.

The chain has TRBV25-1 and TRBJ2-5, with 8 positions matching TRBD2. Germline-derived CDR1 and CDR2 are MGHDK and SYGVNS. The CDR3 runs 16 residues. With 5 bases clipped from V and 5 bases from J, the junction kept 13 bases outside the gene matches. The chain's CDR3 is CASSNPQRELRETQYF. CDR3 nucleotides: TGTGCCAGCAGTAACCCCCAGCGGGAGCTCCGTGAGACCCAGTACTTC.

V gene TRBV19 combines with J gene TRBJ2-4, with 7 bases matching TRBD2. This CDR3 spans 14 amino acids. Germline V gene data show CDR1 as LNHDA and CDR2 as SQIVND (reference sequence). The V gene end was trimmed by 7 bases and the J gene end by 1 base; junction bases not matched to a gene: 4. DNA of the CDR3: TGTGCCAGTACCTTCGGGGGGGCCAAAAACATTCAGTACTTC. This codes for CASTFGGAKNIQYF.

This chain connects TRBV6-1 to TRBJ2-7; D is unclear. CDR1 and CDR2 from the germline V gene are MNHNS and SASEGT. V was cut by 7 bases and J by 1 base, with 11 bases left in between. The CDR3 covers 13 residues. The CDR3 protein is CASIEVGSYEQYF. CDR3 sequence (DNA): TGTGCCAGCATAGAAGTCGGTTCCTACGAGCAGTACTTC.

Details on this clone: The junction shows a germline mismatch at one end, possibly a read error. CDR3 protein: CASSQGQGPQHF. DNA of the CDR3: TGCGCCAGCAGTCAAGGACAGGGCCCCCAGCATTTT. V gene TRBV4-1 combines with J gene TRBJ1-5; 8 nucleotides line up with TRBD1. Looked up from germline, CDR1 is MGHRA and CDR2 is YSYEKL. The CDR3 consists of 12 residues.

This chain links TRBV28 with TRBJ2-1; D not resolved. V dropped 4 bases and J dropped 3 bases, with 10 bases sitting between them. This CDR3 is built from 14 residues. The germline V gene has CDR1 MDHEN and CDR2 SYDVKM. Here the CDR3 DNA reads TGTGCCAGCAGTTCCTACGACAACTACAATGAGCAGTTCTTC. As protein: CASSSYDNYNEQFF.

The CDR3 is CAIKSGQEERRQTQYF. The CDR3 DNA sequence: TGTGCCATCAAAAGCGGACAGGAGGAAAGGAGACAGACCCAGTACTTC. The chain couples TRBV10-3 to TRBJ2-5; 7 nucleotides align to TRBD1. The trim removed 7 bases at V and 6 bases at J, leaving 17 bases unmatched. Germline V gives CDR1 ENHRY, CDR2 SYGVKD. The CDR3 loop spans 16 amino acids.

The V and J genes are TRBV2 and TRBJ2-1; 9 nucleotides align to TRBD2. This CDR3 contains 15 residues. The trim removed 3 bases at V and 5 bases at J, leaving 5 bases unmatched. CDR1 is SNHLY, CDR2 FYNNEI, per germline. The CDR3 nucleotides are TGTGCCAGCAGTGAGTACGGACTAGCGAACAATGAGCAGTTCTTC. Translating it yields CASSEYGLANNEQFF.

The CDR3 here is CASSEQGASYEQYF. CDR3 DNA sequence: TGTGCCAGCAGTGAGCAGGGGGCTTCCTACGAGCAGTACTTC. This chain uses TRBV2 with TRBJ2-7, with 8 positions matching TRBD1. Germline V lookup: CDR1 SNHLY, CDR2 FYNNEI. The CDR3 is 14 residues long. Unmatched junction bases numbered 2, after V lost 3 bases and J lost 1 base.

This rearrangement joins TRBV20-1 to TRBJ1-5, with 7 bases aligning to TRBD1. V lost 7 bases and J lost 5; bases outside the gene matches: 2. This CDR3 is 11 amino acids long. Germline V gene lookup returns CDR1 DFQATT and CDR2 SNEGSKA (reference sequence). The CDR3 reads CSVQGDQPQHF. The CDR3, as DNA: TGCAGTGTTCAGGGGGATCAGCCCCAGCATTTT.

The rearrangement links TRBV7-9 to TRBJ2-1; TRBD2 matches 9 bases. V lost 5 bases to trimming and J lost 9 bases; unmatched junction nucleotides: 17. The V gene's germline CDR1 is SEHNR and CDR2 FQNEAQ (reference sequence). The CDR3 has 17 amino acids. For the CDR3, the DNA is TGTGCCAGCAGCCCCCCCCTTAGCGGGAGAGCTGGTAGTGAGCAGTTCTTC. This codes for CASSPPLSGRAGSEQFF.

The V call is TRBV2, the J call TRBJ1-2; 8 bases line up with TRBD1. The germline V gene has CDR1 SNHLY and CDR2 FYNNEI. The CDR3 is made up of 14 amino acids. The ends lost 7 bases at V and 8 bases at J; junction bases unmatched: 12. DNA for the CDR3: TGTGCCAGCACCGCGGACAGGGTACGCGAGGGCTACACCTTC. Translating gives CASTADRVREGYTF.

J is TRBJ2-5 and V is TRBV18, with D possibly matching TRBD1 (6 bases). The CDR3 contains 18 residues. Germline assignment: CDR1 KGHSH and CDR2 LQKENI. Trimming left V 0 bases short and J 2 bases short, with 19 bases between. This CDR3 is CASSPPRYGQRQQETQYF. The CDR3 DNA reads as TGTGCCAGCTCACCACCTAGATACGGACAGAGACAACAAGAGACCCAGTACTTC.

The genes are TRBV9 and TRBJ2-1; TRBD2 aligns across 9 bases. Trimming took 3 bases from V and 10 from J; bases not matched to a gene: 8. The CDR3 runs 14 residues. CDR1 and CDR2 from the germline V gene are SGDLS and YYNGEE. The CDR3 loop reads CASSAGGTSKEQFF. The CDR3 DNA reads as TGTGCCAGCAGCGCCGGCGGGACTAGCAAGGAGCAGTTCTTC.

V and J are TRBV19 and TRBJ2-2; D perhaps matches TRBD1 (6 bases). CDR1 is LNHDA, CDR2 SQIVND, per germline (reference sequence). The V gene lost 3 bases and the J gene lost 1 base, with 9 bases spanning the gap. This CDR3 is 15 amino acids long. CDR3 sequence (DNA): TGTGCCAGTAGTATTTCGACAGGGAACACCGGGGAGCTGTTTTTT. Its protein is CASSISTGNTGELFF.

V is TRBV19 and J is TRBJ1-4, with TRBD1 identical over 11 bases. The germline CDR1 and CDR2 sequences are LNHDA and SQIVND (reference sequence). V was pared by 5 bases and J by 8 bases, with 10 bases of the junction left unmatched. This CDR3 region has 16 residues. As DNA, the CDR3 is TGTGCCAGTAGTGCCTACCCCGGGACAGGGGGAGAAAAACTGTTTTTT. It specifies CASSAYPGTGGEKLFF.